Given below is one TCR beta chain in context. Antigen unknown. TCRbeta library preparation incorporated unique molecular identifiers. TCRdb fed the PCR reads into MiXCR, producing one record per CDR3 protein. The table records tens of thousands of distinct CDR3 sequences, roughly an eighth of them present only once. This entry is derived from a study of T-cell reconstitution after alpha-beta-depleted transplantation in children. Study-wide results and caveats: At the one-year point after transplant, T-cell counts and TCRbeta diversity were found to come mostly from T cells that had been newly produced. Expanded graft clones, several hundred of them, were reportedly the source of alpha-beta T cells about two months after transplant. Some patients showed high day-60 TCRbeta diversity, which derived from surviving recipient T cells and thymic progenitors.

Trimming left V 2 bases short and J 4 bases short, with 11 bases between. This CDR3 contains 14 residues. Germline CDR1 reads SEHNR; CDR2 reads FQNEAQ (reference sequence). Source: PBMCs, mostly from graft donor cells, taken 180 days after TCRalphabeta/CD19-depleted stem cell transplant. The V and J genes are TRBV7-9 and TRBJ2-5; D is ambiguous. This TCR came from a male patient between 2 and 15 years old who had a stem cell transplant for acute lymphoblastic leukemia, so the T cells may come from the graft donor. The CDR3 loop is CASSLSQGPETQYF. The CDR3 bases are TGTGCCAGCAGCTTATCACAAGGGCCAGAGACCCAGTACTTC.